This T cell receptor (beta chain) comes out of a study of PD-1 blockade in classical Hodgkin lymphoma. This CDR3 has 15 residues. Losses at the gene ends were 4 bases for V and 2 bases for J; bases not matched to a gene: 8. Germline V gene sequence: CDR1 SGDLS, CDR2 YYNGEE. In every patient, relapse followed autologous stem cell transplantation, while exposure to brentuximab vedotin differed. Researchers pulled CD8+ T cells out of thawed PBMCs using magnetic negative selection. Findings and caveats of the study: Some patients began nivolumab under 1 year after ASCT. These patients were excluded from later analyses. Baseline diversity resembling that of newly diagnosed patients was seen in complete responders.

The table came from immunoSEQ multiplex PCR; TCRdb's copy has only in-frame clones and leaves some out. Here the sample spans a few thousand clones, about 79% being singletons. As regards this clone: Antigen specificity is unknown.

This receptor was identified in a human donor with classical Hodgkin lymphoma. The sequencing here drew on CD8+ T cells from blood, taken at baseline. This chain uses TRBV9 with TRBJ1-2; 7 bases are shared with TRBD1. Here the CDR3 DNA reads TGTGCCAGCAGCCCGAGTGGAGGGGGCAACTATGGCTACACCTTC. Its translation: CASSPSGGGNYGYTF. Drawing the rest from reference TRBV9 and TRBJ1-2, the complete variable domain is DSGVTQTPKHLITATGQRVTLRCSPRSGDLSVYWYQQSLDQGLQFLIQYYNGEERAKGNILERFSAQQFPDLHSELNLSSLELGDSALYFCASSPSGGGNYGYTFGSGTRLTVV.